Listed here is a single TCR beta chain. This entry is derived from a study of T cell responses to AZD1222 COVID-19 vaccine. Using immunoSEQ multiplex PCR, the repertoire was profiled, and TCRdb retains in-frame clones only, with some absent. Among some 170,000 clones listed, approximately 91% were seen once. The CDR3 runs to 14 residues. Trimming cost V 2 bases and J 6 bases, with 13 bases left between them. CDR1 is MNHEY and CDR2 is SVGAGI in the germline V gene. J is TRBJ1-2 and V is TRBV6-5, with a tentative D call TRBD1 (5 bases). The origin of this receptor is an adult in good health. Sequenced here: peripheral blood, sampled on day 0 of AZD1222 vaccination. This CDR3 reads CASSYGGRVDGYTF. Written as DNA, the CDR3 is TGTGCCAGCAGTTACGGTGGCAGGGTGGATGGCTACACCTTC.